This TCR beta chain was sequenced in a study of cytomegalovirus exposure and HLA in healthy donors. Study details: The study's early data release held approximately 91 million unique TCRs from HLA-typed donors.

The CDR3 contains 13 residues. Germline V lookup: CDR1 SGHTA, CDR2 FQGNSA. V lost 5 bases, J lost 3 bases, and 11 bases lay in between. Of note for this clone: Antigen unknown.

Primers: 60 Vbeta forward and 13 Jbeta reverse. The table came from immunoSEQ multiplex PCR; TCRdb's copy has only in-frame clones and leaves some out. This table holds about 97,000 clones, less than 10% found once. Broader study findings: Specific recognition of CMV antigens was confirmed in vitro for a few chains (all CMV-associated).

The sequence was collected from a man aged 50 to 60 in good health and CMV-seropositive. Material: PBMCs. The chain uses TRBV7-2 and TRBJ2-7, with D possibly TRBD1 on 6 matching bases. The CDR3 sequence: CASSNLRGYEQYF. Written as DNA, the CDR3 is TGTGCCAGCAGCAACCTCAGGGGCTACGAGCAGTACTTC.